One sample yielded the 8 T cell receptor beta chains listed below, sequenced in a study of blood T cells in healthy people across ages. A second PCR, run for about 7 to 11 cycles, used a sample-barcoded 5' primer plus a J-beta primer mix. TCRdb called the 5' RACE reads again in MiXCR, with one record for every CDR3 protein. The repertoire holds fewer than 2,000,000 distinct CDR3 sequences, with roughly 30% as singletons. Sequencing input: blood. The receptor source for this set is a woman aged 25 to 45 in good health.

In its sample, this clonotype was seen a few times. The J gene is TRBJ2-1, the V gene TRBV12-3 or TRBV12-4, with 12 bases matching TRBD2. This CDR3 contains 15 residues. The ends lost 6 bases at V and 4 bases at J; junction bases unmatched: 4. CDR3 protein: CASRTGLAGYNEQFF. CDR3 in DNA: TGTGCCAGCAGAACTGGACTAGCGGGGTACAATGAGCAGTTCTTC.

This clonotype was seen ten or more times. The CDR3 reads CASSQAPGRNEQYF. CDR3 sequence (DNA): TGCGCCAGCAGCCAAGCCCCAGGAAGGAACGAGCAGTACTTC. This sequence joins TRBV4-1 and TRBJ2-7, with no clear D. Trimming shortened V by 1 base and J by 5 bases, and 12 bases separated the two germline ends. Germline V CDR1 and CDR2: MGHRA, YSYEKL. CDR3 length equals 14 residues.

The V and J genes are TRBV30 and TRBJ1-4, with a tentative D call TRBD1 (6 bases). V lost 1 base and J 7 bases, leaving 13 bases between the germline ends. Per the germline V gene, CDR1 is GTSNPN and CDR2 is SVGIG (reference sequence). CDR3 length: 14 residues. The CDR3 reads CAWSGGQGSEKLFF. CDR3 DNA: TGTGCCTGGAGTGGGGGGCAGGGGAGTGAAAAACTGTTTTTT.

Comment on this clonotype: A read error may explain this, as a much larger clone is one base away. The chain is built from TRBV7-2 and TRBJ2-7, with 9 bases aligning to TRBD1. Germline CDR1 reads SGHTA; CDR2 reads FQGNSA. The CDR3 runs 16 residues. The CDR3 sequence: CASSLSRDRVAYERYF. The CDR3, as DNA: TGTGCCAGCAGCTTATCCCGGGACAGGGTCGCCTACGAGCGGTACTTC.

This clonotype was seen a handful of times. This chain links TRBV12-3 or TRBV12-4 with TRBJ2-3; D remains ambiguous. The V end lost 2 bases, the J end lost 2 bases, and 17 bases lay between the germline ends. The CDR3 covers 17 residues. The CDR3 is CASSLLPVHGYTDTQYF. The CDR3 DNA reads TGTGCCAGCAGTTTATTACCTGTCCATGGGTACACAGATACGCAGTATTTT.

J is TRBJ1-2 and V is TRBV5-1; tentative D call: TRBD1 (5 bases). The CDR3 runs 13 residues. From germline, CDR1 is SGHRS and CDR2 YFSETQ. V was cut by 0 bases and J by 6 bases, with 9 bases left in between. The CDR3 sequence is CASSLDQGNGYTF. CDR3 nucleotide sequence: TGCGCCAGCAGCTTGGACCAGGGAAATGGCTACACCTTC.

The sample holds many counts of this clonotype. The chain employs TRBV10-3 and TRBJ2-1; 8 bases line up with TRBD2. V lost 6 bases, J lost 3 bases, and 10 bases stayed unmatched. The CDR3 is made up of 16 amino acids. CDR1 and CDR2 (germline): ENHRY, SYGVKD. The CDR3 region has the DNA TGTGCCATCAGCCGAGGGGGACTAGATATCTACAATGAGCAGTTCTTC. It translates to CAISRGGLDIYNEQFF.

This clonotype was counted only a few times. In DNA, the CDR3 is TGCAGTGCTCCCCCACGGGACAGGGCTTTCCACGAGCAGTACTTC. This gives the protein CSAPPRDRAFHEQYF. This chain links TRBV20-1 with TRBJ2-7, with TRBD1 matching over 9 bases. V was pared by 5 bases and J by 5 bases, with 13 bases of the junction left unmatched. CDR3 length: 15 residues. Germline assignment: CDR1 DFQATT and CDR2 SNEGSKA (reference sequence).